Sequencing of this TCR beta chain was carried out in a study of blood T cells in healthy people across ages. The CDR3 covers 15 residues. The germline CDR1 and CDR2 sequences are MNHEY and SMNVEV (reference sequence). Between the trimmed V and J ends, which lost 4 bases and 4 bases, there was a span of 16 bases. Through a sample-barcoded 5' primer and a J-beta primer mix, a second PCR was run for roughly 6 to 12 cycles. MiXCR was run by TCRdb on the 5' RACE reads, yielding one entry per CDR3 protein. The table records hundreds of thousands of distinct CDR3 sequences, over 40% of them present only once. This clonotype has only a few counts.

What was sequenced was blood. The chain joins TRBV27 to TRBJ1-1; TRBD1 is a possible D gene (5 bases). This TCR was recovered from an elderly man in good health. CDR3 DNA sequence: TGTGCCAGCAGTTCCGCCGGGGGGATAAGCACTGAAGCTTTCTTT. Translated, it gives CASSSAGGISTEAFF.